Listed here are 14 T cell receptor beta chains from one sample, sequenced in a study of blood T cell repertoires in COVID-19. Profiled with immunoSEQ multiplex PCR; TCRdb holds only in-frame clones, not every one. This table holds 300,000 to 400,000 clones, 70% to 90% found once. Sequencing used peripheral blood. The receptors derive from a human donor in a cohort sampled during active COVID-19.

The V gene is TRBV6-6, the J gene TRBJ1-1, with D possibly TRBD1 on 5 matching bases. The germline gives CDR1 MNHNY, CDR2 SVGAGI (reference sequence). There are 15 residues in the CDR3. V lost 7 bases and J lost 1, with 16 bases in between. The CDR3 protein is CASTPQGLTNTEAFF. The CDR3 nucleotides read TGTGCCAGCACCCCGCAGGGACTGACGAACACTGAAGCTTTCTTT.

J is TRBJ2-3 and V is TRBV5-1, with 7 bases matching TRBD1. The CDR3 contains 14 residues. V was clipped by 4 bases and J by 5 bases; unmatched bases: 7. Per germline, CDR1 SGHRS and CDR2 YFSETQ. The CDR3 nucleotides read TGCGCCAGCAGCAACGACAGGGAGTTAGATACGCAGTATTTT. It is translated as CASSNDRELDTQYF. Full variable domain (outside the CDR3, taken from reference TRBV5-1 and TRBJ2-3): KAGVTQTPRYLIKTRGQQVTLSCSPISGHRSVSWYQQTPGQGLQFLFEYFSETQRNKGNFPGRFSGRQFSNSRSEMNVSTLELGDSALYLCASSNDRELDTQYFGPGTRLTVL.

The chain uses TRBV2 and TRBJ1-2; no reliable D call. Trimming left V 8 bases short and J 2 bases short, with 21 bases between. There are 16 residues in the CDR3. Germline-derived CDR1 and CDR2 are SNHLY and FYNNEI. The CDR3 here is CASQMGAASGNYGYTF. The CDR3 coding sequence is TGTGCCAGCCAGATGGGAGCTGCGTCGGGGAACTATGGCTACACCTTC.

This clone was recorded many times. The rearrangement links TRBV4-1 to TRBJ2-1, with 10 bases that match TRBD2. Germline lookup yields CDR1 MGHRA and CDR2 YSYEKL. With 0 bases clipped from V and 7 bases from J, the junction kept 6 bases outside the gene matches. This CDR3 has 16 amino acids. CDR3 residues: CASSQEESSGGNEQFF. CDR3 DNA sequence: TGCGCCAGCAGCCAAGAGGAATCTAGCGGGGGAAATGAGCAGTTCTTC.

This clone was observed a handful of times. This chain connects TRBV27 to TRBJ1-2, with D perhaps matching TRBD1 (5 bases). With 5 bases removed from V and 3 bases from J, the gap between germline ends came to 16 bases. Germline V gives CDR1 MNHEY, CDR2 SMNVEV (reference sequence). The CDR3 runs 15 residues. The CDR3 sequence: CASSGGRDGYYGYTF. As DNA, the CDR3 is TGTGCCAGCAGTGGCGGGAGGGACGGATACTATGGCTACACCTTC.

This clone was seen just once. This chain uses TRBV11-1 with TRBJ1-4; D not resolved. The germline gives CDR1 SGHAT, CDR2 FQDESV (reference sequence). There are 13 residues in the CDR3. V was clipped by 3 bases and J by 5 bases, with 7 bases between them. CDR3 sequence reads: CASSFSRNEKLFF. CDR3 DNA: TGTGCCAGCAGCTTTAGCCGGAATGAAAAACTGTTTTTT.

The V gene is TRBV6-4, the J gene TRBJ2-3; 10 positions match TRBD2. This CDR3 is built from 15 residues. V shed 3 bases and J 1 base; nucleotides not matched to a gene: 1. CDR1 and CDR2 (germline): MRHNA, SNTAGT. The CDR3 DNA is TGTGCCAGCAGTGAAACTAGCGGGGGCACAGATACGCAGTATTTT. This encodes CASSETSGGTDTQYF.

V and J are TRBV9 and TRBJ2-3; TRBD2 matches 15 bases. J lost 1 base, V lost 0 bases, and 9 bases had no gene match. CDR3 length: 20 residues. Per the germline V gene, CDR1 is SGDLS and CDR2 is YYNGEE. The CDR3 DNA reads TGTGCCAGCAGCGTAGCGGCCGGGACTAGCGGGGGGTTGGGCACAGATACGCAGTATTTT. Encoded protein: CASSVAAGTSGGLGTDTQYF. Based on the CDR3 plus reference TRBV9 and TRBJ2-3, the full variable domain is DSGVTQTPKHLITATGQRVTLRCSPRSGDLSVYWYQQSLDQGLQFLIQYYNGEERAKGNILERFSAQQFPDLHSELNLSSLELGDSALYFCASSVAAGTSGGLGTDTQYFGPGTRLTVL.

This clone showed up just once. This sequence joins TRBV2 and TRBJ1-4; TRBD1 agrees at 9 bases. This CDR3 has 16 amino acids. Germline V gene lookup returns CDR1 SNHLY and CDR2 FYNNEI. V was clipped by 7 bases and J by 4 bases; unmatched bases: 10. The CDR3 DNA reads as TGTGCCAGCACGCAGGACAGGGGCCGCCTTAATGAAAAACTGTTTTTT. It encodes CASTQDRGRLNEKLFF.

The J gene is TRBJ2-2, the V gene TRBV5-5, with 7 positions matching TRBD1. Germline CDR1 and CDR2: SGHKS and YYEKEE (reference sequence). The CDR3 loop spans 18 amino acids. Trimming took 2 bases from V and 5 from J; bases not matched to a gene: 15. The CDR3 reads CASSFISERQGKTGELFF. The CDR3 DNA reads TGTGCCAGCAGCTTCATTTCTGAACGACAGGGTAAGACCGGGGAGCTGTTTTTT.

The J gene is TRBJ1-5, the V gene TRBV6-5; D gene unclear. Trimming shortened V by 7 bases and J by 0 bases, and 7 bases separated the two germline ends. Germline CDR1 reads MNHEY; CDR2 reads SVGAGI. The CDR3 contains 13 residues. CDR3 nucleotides: TGTGCCAGCAACGAGTATAGCAATCAGCCCCAGCATTTT. Translating it yields CASNEYSNQPQHF.

The chain joins TRBV28 to TRBJ2-7; D might be TRBD2 (6 bases). V was cut by 5 bases and J by 3 bases, with 20 bases left in between. The CDR3 runs 16 residues. Germline lookup yields CDR1 MDHEN and CDR2 SYDVKM. The CDR3 here is CASSLETRRLDYEQYF. CDR3 bases: TGTGCCAGCAGTCTAGAGACTAGACGGCTTGACTACGAGCAGTACTTC.

The chain couples TRBV25-1 to TRBJ1-2; no firm D call. Germline CDR1 MGHDK, CDR2 SYGVNS. V was pared by 5 bases and J by 2 bases, with 12 bases between. The CDR3 is 14 residues long. CDR3 protein: CASSSPGSNYGYTF. The CDR3 coding sequence is TGTGCCAGCAGTTCCCCAGGATCAAACTATGGCTACACCTTC.

V usage is TRBV15 and J usage is TRBJ2-5, with a possible D match to TRBD1 (6 bases). Per germline, CDR1 LNHNV and CDR2 YYDKDF (reference sequence). Between the trimmed V and J ends, which lost 0 bases and 2 bases, there was a span of 10 bases. This CDR3 comprises 15 residues. The CDR3 loop is CATSRDTGQQETQYF. The DNA for the CDR3 is TGTGCCACCAGCAGAGACACCGGACAGCAAGAGACCCAGTACTTC.